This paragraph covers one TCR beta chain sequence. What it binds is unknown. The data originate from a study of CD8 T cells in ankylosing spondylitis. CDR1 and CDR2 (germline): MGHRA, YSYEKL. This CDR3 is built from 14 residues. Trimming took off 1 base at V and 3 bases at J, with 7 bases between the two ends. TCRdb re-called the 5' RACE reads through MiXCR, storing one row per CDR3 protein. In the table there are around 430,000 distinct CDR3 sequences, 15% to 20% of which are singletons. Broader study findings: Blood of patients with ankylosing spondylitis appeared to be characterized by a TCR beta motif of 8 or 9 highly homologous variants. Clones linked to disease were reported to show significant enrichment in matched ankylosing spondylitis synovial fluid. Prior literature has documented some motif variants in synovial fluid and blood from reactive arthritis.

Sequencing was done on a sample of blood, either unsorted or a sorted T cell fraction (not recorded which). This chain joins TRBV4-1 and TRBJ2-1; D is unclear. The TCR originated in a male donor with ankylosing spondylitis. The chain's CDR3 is CASSQGSYYNEQFF. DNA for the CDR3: TGCGCCAGCAGCCAAGGAAGCTACTACAATGAGCAGTTCTTC.